Reported below is one T cell receptor beta chain. Its cognate antigen has yet to be identified. The input lacks base qualities; no much larger clone sits a single base away. Library generation was performed with the immunoSEQ multiplex PCR assay. Per the original workflow: A statistical classification framework was developed to diagnose cytomegalovirus status using the catalog of TCR beta chain sequences. TCRdb's version of the immuneACCESS table is confined to in-frame rearrangements and falls short of the full clone set. An unresolved V gene accounts for under half of the shortfall where checked; the remainder is of unknown origin. Clonal size and the V and J genes are those of that table, whereas D and trimming came from the DNA. The sample yields about 140,000 clones; about 91% were counted once. The ten largest account for over 6.5% of the sample. This sample was included in a study of cytomegalovirus exposure and HLA in healthy donors (dated 2017 in TCRdb). Background for the entire study: A later analysis indicated that the 110 or so validation repertoires were generated on the platform also employed for the 666 repertoires of the first cohort. The study aimed to test whether cataloging public T cell receptors could reveal signatures of past pathogen exposure. A separate validation cohort of roughly 110 different subjects was used in addition to the approximately 670-subject first cohort. To predict cytomegalovirus infection status, the study combined high-throughput TCR immunosequencing, statistical association of individual TCRs with disease status, and machine learning. What the research found in general, with its limitations: It was suggested by the authors that the approach could potentially be generalized to other disease states and immunological phenotypes. In vitro tests confirmed that three of the cytomegalovirus-associated TCR beta chains recognize cytomegalovirus antigens. A later analysis found that TCRs clustered in the first cohort also tended to co-occur in the approximately 120 validation repertoires, with 94% of cluster scores above 0. The classifier was reported to diagnose cytomegalovirus status with high specificity and sensitivity in both the original cohort and the validation cohort. A later analysis had no HLA typing for the validation cohort, so co-occurrence there was scored across all 110 or so repertoires. Most TCR sequences were seen in very few donors, while some public TCRs were found in many individuals. The study listed 150 to 200 TCR beta chains as associated with cytomegalovirus.

CDR1 and CDR2, looked up from the germline V gene, are LGHNA and YSLEER. The CDR3 goes from the cysteine to the phenylalanine over 16 residues. CDR3 DNA is the only sequence kept; it has 48 bases, read in frame from the first base. The junction carries 9 bases between V and J, which are trimmed by 0 bases and 0 bases respectively. Separate from the approximately 670-subject first cohort, the validation cohort of roughly 130 subjects was the group to which the donors belonged. This TCR came from a woman aged 18-29 years in good health and CMV-seropositive. The V gene is TRBV4-3 and the J gene is TRBJ2-1, with no confident D gene call. Sample: PBMCs. In nucleotide form, the sequence is TGCGCCAGCAGCCAAGATCTCATCGGCTCCTACAATGAGCAGTTCTTC. Translated, this is CASSQDLIGSYNEQFF.